This TCR beta chain stems from a study of blood T cell repertoires in COVID-19. How the authors handled the data: Amplified reference gene primers provided the basis for estimating nucleated cell counts. Some clones are missing from TCRdb's copy, which holds only in-frame ones; the method was immunoSEQ multiplex PCR. V and J calls and clone size follow that table, whereas D and trimming were derived from the DNA. Of roughly 330,000 clones detected, around 87% appear once; the ten largest clones hold approximately 5.3%. Allocation to cohorts depended on clinical history reported by the participants. Cohort 3 recovery required two negative PCRs, clearance, or symptom resolution. Input material: PBMCs or T cells enriched from blood (not recorded which). This clonotype originated in a woman in her twenties or thirties who had recovered from COVID-19.

In DNA form, the CDR3 reads TGTGCCAGCAGCCGCCGACTTGCGGGGTTATATGGGGAGACCCAGTACTTC. Translating gives CASSRRLAGLYGETQYF. The chain carries TRBV5-6 and TRBJ2-5; TRBD2 is a possible D gene (6 bases). Trimming took off 4 bases at V and 5 bases at J, with 24 bases between the two ends. The CDR3 contains 17 residues. Germline loops: CDR1 SGHDT, CDR2 YYEEEE.